These 22 T cell receptor beta chains came from one sample sequenced in a study of siplizumab effects on memory and regulatory T cells. TCRdb's copy holds only in-frame clones and misses some; the assay was immunoSEQ multiplex PCR. The table lists 50,000 to 55,000 clones, 95% to 98% of them singletons, with 0.64% in the top ten. Material for sequencing was naive CD4+ T cells sorted from blood. The origin of the receptors is a human donor in good health.

The rearrangement links TRBV6-4 to TRBJ2-3, with 13 bases lining up with TRBD2. From germline, CDR1 is MRHNA and CDR2 SNTAGT. V dropped 6 bases and J dropped 6; count of bases not matched to a gene: 3. This CDR3 spans 14 amino acids. The CDR3 sequence: CASRRTSGSDTQYF. As DNA, the CDR3 is TGTGCCAGCAGAAGGACTAGCGGGAGTGATACGCAGTATTTT.

This clone was recorded a few times. The V call is TRBV6-5, the J call TRBJ1-2; no clear D. The CDR3 runs 14 residues. V was clipped by 5 bases and J by 4 bases, with 14 bases between them. The germline CDR1 and CDR2 sequences are MNHEY and SVGAGI. This chain's CDR3 is CASSPDASGYGYTF. In DNA, the CDR3 is TGTGCCAGCAGTCCCGATGCGTCTGGCTATGGCTACACCTTC.

This chain links TRBV5-1 with TRBJ1-1; D may be TRBD1 (5 bases). V was clipped by 0 bases and J by 4 bases, with 7 bases between them. Germline V gives CDR1 SGHRS, CDR2 YFSETQ. The CDR3 has 13 residues. In DNA, the CDR3 is TGCGCCAGCAGCTTGGGCGGGGGCACTGAAGCTTTCTTT. This translates into CASSLGGGTEAFF.

CDR3 sequence reads: CASRAGTGVLGYTF. The CDR3 nucleotides are TGTGCCAGCAGGGCCGGGACAGGGGTACTTGGCTACACCTTC. This chain links TRBV2 with TRBJ1-2; 10 bases fit TRBD1. Trimming at V came to 6 bases and at J to 7 bases, leaving 8 bases not matched to a gene. Germline loops: CDR1 SNHLY, CDR2 FYNNEI. CDR3 length: 14 amino acids.

The chain carries TRBV5-1 and TRBJ2-1; 9 bases map to TRBD1. J gave up 6 bases and V 4 bases, and 8 bases lay outside the gene matches. The CDR3 covers 15 residues. Germline V lookup: CDR1 SGHRS, CDR2 YFSETQ. CDR3 protein: CASSTPGQGFNEQFF. CDR3 sequence (DNA): TGCGCCAGCAGCACGCCGGGACAGGGATTCAATGAGCAGTTCTTC.

Only one count was recorded for this clone. This chain joins TRBV19 and TRBJ1-2; TRBD1 agrees at 8 bases. Looked up from germline, CDR1 is LNHDA and CDR2 is SQIVND (reference sequence). This CDR3 comprises 13 residues. Trimming at V came to 7 bases and at J to 8 bases, leaving 9 bases not matched to a gene. The CDR3 nucleotides read TGTGCCAGTAACGACAGGGGACGTCGAGGCTACACCTTC. Its protein product is CASNDRGRRGYTF. Variable domain in full (rest from reference TRBV19 and TRBJ1-2): DGGITQSPKYLFRKEGQNVTLSCEQNLNHDAMYWYRQDPGQGLRLIYYSQIVNDFQKGDIAEGYSVSREKKESFPLTVTSAQKNPTAFYLCASNDRGRRGYTFGSGTRLTVV.

This chain uses TRBV2 with TRBJ2-1, with D perhaps TRBD1 (5 bases). CDR3 length: 14 residues. Deletions cut 1 base from V and 2 bases from J, with 6 bases between. Germline V gene sequence: CDR1 SNHLY, CDR2 FYNNEI. Written as DNA, the CDR3 is TGTGCCAGCAGTGAAGGGGGCGCCTACAATGAGCAGTTCTTC. Amino acid sequence: CASSEGGAYNEQFF.

The chain recombines TRBV29-1 with TRBJ1-2; 7 bases are shared with TRBD1. The CDR3 has 12 amino acids. After removal of 6 bases from V and 12 bases from J, the junction contained 13 bases not matched to a gene. The germline CDR1 and CDR2 sequences are SQVTM and ANQGSEA. The CDR3 nucleotides are TGCAGCGTCTCACGGACAGGTCTAAAAGACACCTTC. The encoded protein is CSVSRTGLKDTF.

The V and J genes are TRBV2 and TRBJ1-6; D is possibly TRBD1 (5 bases). V gave up 8 bases and J gave up 1 base, with 15 bases separating them. In germline, CDR1 is SNHLY, CDR2 FYNNEI. This CDR3 spans 16 amino acids. CDR3 sequence: CASQRGGVSYNSPLHF. CDR3 nucleotide sequence: TGTGCCAGCCAGAGGGGAGGGGTGTCCTATAATTCACCCCTCCACTTT.

The chain carries TRBV15 and TRBJ2-2; the match to TRBD2 covers 7 bases. The CDR3 contains 15 residues. The V gene end was trimmed by 0 bases and the J gene end by 6 bases; junction bases not matched to a gene: 4. In germline, CDR1 is LNHNV, CDR2 YYDKDF (reference sequence). CDR3 nucleotides: TGTGCCACCAGCAGAGATCGGCTAGCGGCCGGGGAGCTGTTTTTT. The encoded protein is CATSRDRLAAGELFF.

The rearrangement links TRBV12-5 to TRBJ2-2; D uncertain. The V and J ends lost 2 bases and 4 bases respectively, with 8 bases between them. Germline CDR1 LGHNT, CDR2 FRNRAP. CDR3 length: 14 residues. The CDR3 sequence: CASGLPVGTGELFF. For the CDR3, the DNA is TGTGCTAGTGGTTTGCCGGTAGGCACCGGGGAGCTGTTTTTT.

The V call is TRBV5-1, the J call TRBJ1-4; 8 bases match TRBD1. CDR3 length: 16 amino acids. Germline lookup yields CDR1 SGHRS and CDR2 YFSETQ. V lost 2 bases, J lost 5 bases, and 8 bases stayed unmatched. The CDR3 nucleotides read TGCGCCAGCAGCTTCCCGACAGGGGCTGAAAATGAAAAACTGTTTTTT. Amino acid sequence: CASSFPTGAENEKLFF.

The V call is TRBV19, the J call TRBJ2-1; 14 bases align to TRBD2. Germline V lookup: CDR1 LNHDA, CDR2 SQIVND (reference sequence). The CDR3 length is 16 residues. Trimming took 6 bases from V and 4 from J; bases not matched to a gene: 5. CDR3: CASSDRLAGGYNEQFF. As DNA, the CDR3 is TGTGCCAGTAGCGACAGACTAGCGGGAGGGTACAATGAGCAGTTCTTC.

V and J are TRBV5-8 and TRBJ2-6; no definite D call. The V end lost 1 base, the J end lost 1 base, and 3 bases lay between the germline ends. CDR3 length: 14 amino acids. Germline CDR1 is SGHTS and CDR2 is YDEGEE. CDR3 nucleotide sequence: TGTGCCAGCAGCTTGTTGTCTGGGGCCAACGTCCTGACTTTC. Translation gives CASSLLSGANVLTF.

V usage is TRBV9 and J usage is TRBJ1-1; D is unclear. The CDR3 is 15 residues long. Trimming stripped 4 bases from V and 0 bases from J, with 13 bases between. Looked up from germline, CDR1 is SGDLS and CDR2 is YYNGEE. The CDR3 is CASSKDTLMNTEAFF. DNA of the CDR3: TGTGCCAGCAGCAAAGACACGTTGATGAACACTGAAGCTTTCTTT.

V and J are TRBV7-2 and TRBJ1-3; D is ambiguous. CDR3 length: 16 residues. Germline V gene data show CDR1 as SGHTA and CDR2 as FQGNSA. V gave up 2 bases and J gave up 3 bases, with 14 bases separating them. For the CDR3, the DNA is TGTGCCAGCAGCTTATTTAGTCTTGTCGTTGGAAACACCATATATTTT. Protein: CASSLFSLVVGNTIYF.

The genes are TRBV7-9 and TRBJ2-1, with D perhaps TRBD2 (6 bases). The CDR3 contains 15 residues. Deletions cut 1 base from V and 1 base from J, with 8 bases between. The germline V gene encodes CDR1 SEHNR and CDR2 FQNEAQ (reference sequence). The CDR3 sequence is CASSLGRGSYNEQFF. CDR3 nucleotides: TGTGCCAGCAGCTTAGGGAGGGGTTCCTACAATGAGCAGTTCTTC. The full variable domain, its missing parts supplied by reference TRBV7-9 and TRBJ2-1, is DTGVSQNPRHKITKRGQNVTFRCDPISEHNRLYWYRQTLGQGPEFLTYFQNEAQLEKSRLLSDRFSAERPKGSFSTLEIQRTEQGDSAMYLCASSLGRGSYNEQFFGPGTRLTVL.

The chain employs TRBV9 and TRBJ1-1; no clear D gene. The CDR3 consists of 14 residues. V was shortened by 2 bases and J by 0 bases, with 8 bases between the two germline ends. Germline values: CDR1 SGDLS, CDR2 YYNGEE. The CDR3 DNA reads TGTGCCAGCAGCGTTGAACAACTGAACACTGAAGCTTTCTTT. It yields the protein CASSVEQLNTEAFF.

This chain joins TRBV6-1 and TRBJ2-3; tentatively, D is TRBD1 or TRBD2 (5 bases each). Between the trimmed V and J ends, which lost 2 bases and 6 bases, there was a span of 9 bases. This CDR3 region has 13 residues. CDR1 and CDR2 (germline): MNHNS, SASEGT. The DNA of the CDR3 is TGTGCCAGCAGTGAATCTTGGGGGGATACGCAGTATTTT. Amino acid sequence: CASSESWGDTQYF.

The CDR3 sequence: CASSLMSGASQETQYF. CDR3 sequence (DNA): TGCGCCAGCAGCTTAATGAGCGGGGCAAGCCAAGAGACCCAGTACTTC. The rearrangement links TRBV5-1 to TRBJ2-5; TRBD2 matches at 7 bases. The CDR3 runs 16 residues. The junction had 8 bases not matched to a gene; V was cut back by 2 bases and J by 1 base. CDR1 and CDR2 (germline): SGHRS, YFSETQ.

This rearrangement joins TRBV28 to TRBJ2-7; perhaps D is TRBD1 or TRBD2 (5 bases each). This CDR3 has 14 residues. Trimming pared 6 bases from V and 3 bases from J, leaving 15 bases between. The germline CDR1 and CDR2 sequences are MDHEN and SYDVKM. CDR3 region: CASRTPGPYYEQYF. CDR3 DNA sequence: TGTGCCAGCAGGACTCCGGGACCATACTACGAGCAGTACTTC. The whole variable domain, remainder taken from reference TRBV28 and TRBJ2-7, is DVKVTQSSRYLVKRTGEKVFLECVQDMDHENMFWYRQDPGLGLRLIYFSYDVKMKEKGDIPEGYSVSREKKERFSLILESASTNQTSMYLCASRTPGPYYEQYFGPGTRLTVT.

This rearrangement joins TRBV5-1 to TRBJ2-1; TRBD1 agrees at 9 bases. The germline CDR1 and CDR2 sequences are SGHRS and YFSETQ. The CDR3 is made up of 20 amino acids. Unmatched junction bases numbered 22, after V lost 4 bases and J lost 5 bases. The CDR3 DNA sequence: TGCGCCAGCAGCAGGCCGGGACAGGGCCCGGGACTGCCACAGGACAATGAGCAGTTCTTC. This translates into CASSRPGQGPGLPQDNEQFF.